Presented here are 32 T cell receptor beta chains from one specimen sequenced in a study of cytomegalovirus exposure and HLA in healthy donors. The PCR ran on 60 Vbeta and 13 Jbeta primers. TCRdb's copy holds only in-frame clones and misses some; the assay was immunoSEQ multiplex PCR. The sample has about 180,000 clones; 80% are singletons. The sample comprised PBMCs. The receptor set was obtained from a man in his thirties or forties in good health and CMV-seropositive.

The rearrangement uses TRBV29-1 and TRBJ2-7; 10 bases agree with TRBD1. The germline V gene encodes CDR1 SQVTM and CDR2 ANQGSEA. Trimming removed 0 bases from V and 3 bases from J; junction bases left unmatched: 5. This CDR3 has 15 residues. Here the CDR3 DNA reads TGCAGCGTTGAAGACGACAGGGGGCGAGGCTACGAGCAGTACTTC. Translation gives CSVEDDRGRGYEQYF.

The chain has TRBV2 and TRBJ2-3; D is ambiguous. CDR3 length: 13 amino acids. Germline lookup yields CDR1 SNHLY and CDR2 FYNNEI. V gave up 8 bases and J gave up 1 base, with 10 bases separating them. The CDR3 sequence is CASLLQGTDTQYF. In nucleotides, the CDR3 is TGTGCCAGCTTGCTCCAGGGCACAGATACGCAGTATTTT.

Only a few counts were recorded for this clone. The genes are TRBV11-2 and TRBJ1-1; D ambiguous. The ends were cut back, 1 base at V and 4 bases at J, with 13 bases in the middle. The germline CDR1 and CDR2 sequences are SGHAT and FQNNGV. There are 15 residues in the CDR3. This CDR3 is CASSLARAGFTEAFF. CDR3 DNA: TGTGCCAGCAGCTTAGCAAGAGCGGGGTTCACTGAAGCTTTCTTT.

V gene TRBV7-9 combines with J gene TRBJ2-5; tentative D call: TRBD1 (6 bases). CDR3 length: 14 residues. The V and J ends lost 4 bases and 1 base respectively, with 10 bases between them. Germline-derived CDR1 and CDR2 are SEHNR and FQNEAQ (reference sequence). CDR3 region: CASSSGTPQETQYF. CDR3 DNA sequence: TGTGCCAGCAGCTCCGGGACACCCCAAGAGACCCAGTACTTC.

The genes are TRBV4-1 and TRBJ2-1; maybe TRBD2 (6 bases). CDR1 is MGHRA and CDR2 is YSYEKL in the germline V gene. This CDR3 has 17 residues. The ends were cut back, 0 bases at V and 3 bases at J, with 15 bases in the middle. The CDR3 coding sequence is TGCGCCAGCAGCCAAGATCCCGGGAGAGGCGGCTACAATGAGCAGTTCTTC. This gives the protein CASSQDPGRGGYNEQFF.

The CDR3 DNA is TGTGCCAGCAGTGAACGACTAGCGGACTACAATGAGCAGTTCTTC. Translation gives CASSERLADYNEQFF. The chain links TRBV2 to TRBJ2-1; TRBD2 matches 9 bases. Trimming took 2 bases from V and 3 from J; bases not matched to a gene: 2. The germline CDR1 and CDR2 sequences are SNHLY and FYNNEI. The CDR3 is 15 amino acids.

V is TRBV15 and J is TRBJ2-6; D call uncertain. CDR3 length equals 15 residues. V was shortened by 3 bases and J by 1 base, with 7 bases between the two germline ends. CDR1 and CDR2 from the germline V gene are LNHNV and YYDKDF (reference sequence). Written as DNA, the CDR3 is TGTGCCACCAGCAGTCCGAGATCTGGGGCCAACGTCCTGACTTTC. It is translated as CATSSPRSGANVLTF.

V is TRBV11-3 and J is TRBJ1-1; no firm D call. CDR1 is SGHNT and CDR2 is YENEEA in the germline V gene. The CDR3 is made up of 16 amino acids. The V and J ends lost 0 bases and 4 bases respectively, with 15 bases between them. CDR3 protein: CASSLETDSVGTEAFF. For the CDR3, the DNA is TGTGCCAGCAGCTTAGAGACGGACTCAGTGGGCACTGAAGCTTTCTTT.

This clone has more than one count but fewer than ten. The gene calls are TRBV18 and TRBJ2-3, with a possible D match to TRBD2 (5 bases). This CDR3 contains 13 residues. The germline gives CDR1 KGHSH, CDR2 LQKENI. V was pared by 5 bases and J by 4 bases, with 10 bases between. CDR3 in DNA: TGTGCCAGCTCAGCACTAGTTTCAGATACGCAGTATTTT. Translating gives CASSALVSDTQYF.

The chain couples TRBV10-3 to TRBJ1-2; no clear D gene. The germline V gene has CDR1 ENHRY and CDR2 SYGVKD. The CDR3 consists of 15 residues. The ends were cut back, 6 bases at V and 0 bases at J, with 14 bases in the middle. Written as DNA, the CDR3 is TGTGCCATCAGAATACAGTTGACGCCTAACTATGGCTACACCTTC. Translating it yields CAIRIQLTPNYGYTF.

This chain links TRBV9 with TRBJ2-3; D perhaps matches TRBD2 (7 bases). CDR3 length: 16 amino acids. The V end lost 2 bases, the J end lost 4 bases, and 17 bases lay between the germline ends. CDR1 is SGDLS, CDR2 YYNGEE, per germline. CDR3 residues: CASSVASGGIADTQYF. The CDR3, as DNA: TGTGCCAGCAGCGTCGCTTCGGGGGGCATTGCAGATACGCAGTATTTT.

The J gene is TRBJ1-1, the V gene TRBV10-3; 11 bases agree with TRBD1. Germline lookup yields CDR1 ENHRY and CDR2 SYGVKD. V lost 10 bases, J lost 3 bases, and 7 bases stayed unmatched. The CDR3 sequence is 14 residues long. The CDR3 DNA reads as TGTGCCACAGGGACAGGGGGTTGGGACACTGAAGCTTTCTTT. This gives the protein CATGTGGWDTEAFF.

The rearrangement joins TRBV5-6 to TRBJ2-5; 15 positions match TRBD2. The J call may be faulty, since TRBJ2-7 better matches the DNA end. This CDR3 comprises 18 residues. Germline V gene lookup returns CDR1 SGHDT and CDR2 YYEEEE. The CDR3 coding sequence is TGTGCCAGCAGCCTTGGAGCGGGACTAGCGGGAGGTACCCACGAGCAGTACTTC. It encodes CASSLGAGLAGGTHEQYF.

This clone came up once. V and J are TRBV7-6 and TRBJ2-7; 8 positions agree with TRBD1. The CDR3 extends over 15 amino acids. V dropped 1 base and J dropped 4; count of bases not matched to a gene: 6. Germline V CDR1 and CDR2: SGHVS, FNYEAQ. CDR3 bases: TGTGCCAGCAGCTTAGTCCAGGACAGGGCATACGAGCAGTACTTC. Translation: CASSLVQDRAYEQYF.

This rearrangement joins TRBV6-1 to TRBJ2-7; D is possibly TRBD1 (6 bases). From germline, CDR1 is MNHNS and CDR2 SASEGT. V lost 7 bases and J lost 2, with 15 bases in between. CDR3 length: 14 amino acids. The CDR3 nucleotides read TGTGCCAGCACCTTTCAGCAGGGGACCTACGAGCAGTACTTC. Protein product: CASTFQQGTYEQYF.

This clone was seen a handful of times. The genes are TRBV5-6 and TRBJ2-7, with TRBD1 as a possible D gene (6 bases). Germline V gene data show CDR1 as SGHDT and CDR2 as YYEEEE. V lost 4 bases and J lost 4, with 12 bases in between. This CDR3 comprises 13 residues. This CDR3 is CASSIDRIYEQYF. The CDR3 DNA reads TGTGCCAGCAGCATAGACAGGATATACGAGCAGTACTTC.

The V and J genes are TRBV7-9 and TRBJ2-3; D call uncertain. V was clipped by 5 bases and J by 4 bases, with 10 bases between them. Germline CDR1 is SEHNR and CDR2 is FQNEAQ (reference sequence). The CDR3 sequence is 13 residues long. CDR3 in DNA: TGTGCCAGCAGCCCGAGGAGCGCAGATACGCAGTATTTT. It translates to CASSPRSADTQYF. Together with reference TRBV7-9 and TRBJ2-3, the CDR3 gives the full variable domain: DTGVSQNPRHKITKRGQNVTFRCDPISEHNRLYWYRQTLGQGPEFLTYFQNEAQLEKSRLLSDRFSAERPKGSFSTLEIQRTEQGDSAMYLCASSPRSADTQYFGPGTRLTVL.

The J gene is TRBJ1-3, the V gene TRBV19, with TRBD1 matching over 7 bases. The CDR3 runs to 15 residues. Germline values: CDR1 LNHDA, CDR2 SQIVND (reference sequence). V lost 7 bases to trimming and J lost 1 base; unmatched junction nucleotides: 7. The CDR3 loop reads CASTEPGGSGNTIYF. In nucleotides, the CDR3 is TGTGCCAGTACCGAACCAGGGGGTTCTGGAAACACCATATATTTT.

This chain links TRBV5-6 with TRBJ1-5; TRBD1 matches at 8 bases. The length of the CDR3 is 13 residues. In germline, CDR1 is SGHDT, CDR2 YYEEEE. The V and J ends lost 8 bases and 7 bases, in that order; junction bases with no gene match: 8. The CDR3 nucleotides are TGTGCCAGTAGGAGGACAGGGTCCCAGCCCCAGCATTTT. This codes for CASRRTGSQPQHF.

This chain links TRBV9 with TRBJ1-2, with 8 bases matching TRBD1. The junction had 5 bases not matched to a gene; V was cut back by 2 bases and J by 5 bases. Per germline, CDR1 SGDLS and CDR2 YYNGEE. The CDR3 is 14 residues long. The CDR3 spells CASSVGTGFYGYTF. CDR3 bases: TGTGCCAGCAGCGTTGGGACAGGATTTTATGGCTACACCTTC. Full variable domain (missing parts from reference TRBV9 and TRBJ1-2): DSGVTQTPKHLITATGQRVTLRCSPRSGDLSVYWYQQSLDQGLQFLIQYYNGEERAKGNILERFSAQQFPDLHSELNLSSLELGDSALYFCASSVGTGFYGYTFGSGTRLTVV.

This clone was picked up a small number of times. The chain employs TRBV6-4 and TRBJ2-2; 8 nucleotides line up with TRBD1. Germline lookup yields CDR1 MRHNA and CDR2 SNTAGT. The V gene end was trimmed by 3 bases and the J gene end by 0 bases; junction bases not matched to a gene: 9. This CDR3 has 18 amino acids. The CDR3 DNA reads TGTGCCAGCAGTGATGTTAAGACAGGGGACCCGAACACCGGGGAGCTGTTTTTT. Its translation: CASSDVKTGDPNTGELFF.

This clone was seen once. The chain uses TRBV4-2 and TRBJ2-3, with 8 nucleotides matching TRBD1. V gave up 3 bases and J gave up 10 bases; unmatched junction bases: 6. CDR1 LGHNA and CDR2 YNFKEQ come from the germline V gene. The CDR3 length is 13 residues. The CDR3 is CASSQADREPQYF. The CDR3 DNA reads TGTGCCAGCAGCCAGGCGGACAGGGAACCGCAGTATTTT.

The chain joins TRBV19 to TRBJ2-7; 11 bases are a match to TRBD1. In germline, CDR1 is LNHDA, CDR2 SQIVND (reference sequence). This CDR3 spans 16 amino acids. V trimming: 6 bases; J trimming: 0 bases; junction bases outside the gene matches: 7. CDR3 protein: CASSPSGQGGSYEQYF. CDR3 in DNA: TGTGCCAGTAGCCCGTCGGGACAGGGGGGCTCCTACGAGCAGTACTTC. The full variable domain, rest sourced from reference TRBV19 and TRBJ2-7, is DGGITQSPKYLFRKEGQNVTLSCEQNLNHDAMYWYRQDPGQGLRLIYYSQIVNDFQKGDIAEGYSVSREKKESFPLTVTSAQKNPTAFYLCASSPSGQGGSYEQYFGPGTRLTVT.

This chain uses TRBV28 with TRBJ2-3, with unresolved D. Germline V lookup: CDR1 MDHEN, CDR2 SYDVKM. Deletions cut 2 bases from V and 3 bases from J, with 9 bases between. The length of the CDR3 is 14 residues. CDR3 DNA sequence: TGTGCCAGCAGTTTAGAAGAGGTAACAGATACGCAGTATTTT. This encodes CASSLEEVTDTQYF. The variable domain in full, completed from reference TRBV28 and TRBJ2-3, reads DVKVTQSSRYLVKRTGEKVFLECVQDMDHENMFWYRQDPGLGLRLIYFSYDVKMKEKGDIPEGYSVSREKKERFSLILESASTNQTSMYLCASSLEEVTDTQYFGPGTRLTVL.

Only one count was recorded for this clone. The rearrangement uses TRBV5-1 and TRBJ1-2; D call uncertain. CDR1 and CDR2 from the germline V gene are SGHRS and YFSETQ. The V gene lost 2 bases and the J gene lost 6 bases, with 11 bases spanning the gap. The CDR3 runs to 13 residues. For the CDR3, the DNA is TGCGCCAGCAGCTTAGGACCGACTAATGGCTACACCTTC. Its translation: CASSLGPTNGYTF.

This chain uses TRBV29-1 with TRBJ2-5; a possible D gene is TRBD2 (6 bases). The J call may be faulty, since TRBJ2-7 better matches the DNA end. CDR1 and CDR2 (germline): SQVTM, ANQGSEA. The CDR3 has 13 residues. The CDR3 region is CSVRGTVTYEQYF. The CDR3 region has the DNA TGCAGCGTTCGGGGGACGGTAACCTACGAGCAGTACTTC.

The CDR3 sequence is CASSLARTGLSNQPQHF. CDR3 sequence (DNA): TGTGCCAGCAGCTTAGCCCGGACAGGGTTAAGCAATCAGCCCCAGCATTTT. The chain is built from TRBV7-9 and TRBJ1-5; TRBD1 aligns across 8 bases. Germline CDR1 reads SEHNR; CDR2 reads FQNEAQ (reference sequence). Germline trimming cut 0 bases from V and 1 base from J; bases unmatched to any gene: 5. CDR3 length: 17 residues.

V is TRBV6-1 and J is TRBJ1-2, with a tentative D call TRBD1 (6 bases). CDR1 is MNHNS, CDR2 SASEGT, per germline. The CDR3 sequence is 12 residues long. V gave up 9 bases and J gave up 4 bases, with 12 bases separating them. CDR3 sequence (DNA): TGTGCCAGTCCGGAACAGGGCTATGGCTACACCTTC. This translates into CASPEQGYGYTF.

The rearrangement joins TRBV5-6 to TRBJ2-7; 8 bases match TRBD1. CDR3 size: 14 residues. V was pared by 3 bases and J by 3 bases, with 5 bases of the junction left unmatched. Germline V gene lookup returns CDR1 SGHDT and CDR2 YYEEEE. Written as DNA, the CDR3 is TGTGCCAGCAGCTGGGGGACAGGCAGCTACGAGCAGTACTTC. It encodes CASSWGTGSYEQYF.

The chain employs TRBV4-1 and TRBJ1-4; D gene ambiguous. CDR3 length equals 13 residues. Germline-derived CDR1 and CDR2 are MGHRA and YSYEKL. Trimming stripped 0 bases from V and 6 bases from J, with 5 bases between. For the CDR3, the DNA is TGCGCCAGCAGCCAAGAGTCATATGAAAAACTGTTTTTT. This sequence encodes CASSQESYEKLFF.

V and J are TRBV27 and TRBJ1-4; 7 positions agree with TRBD1. The germline V gene encodes CDR1 MNHEY and CDR2 SMNVEV (reference sequence). V was clipped by 6 bases and J by 6 bases; unmatched bases: 13. CDR3 length equals 16 residues. In DNA form, the CDR3 reads TGTGCCAGCAGCCCCAGGAGGGGGCTAGATGATGAAAAACTGTTTTTT. This sequence encodes CASSPRRGLDDEKLFF. Filled out from reference TRBV27 and TRBJ1-4, the complete variable domain reads EAQVTQNPRYLITVTGKKLTVTCSQNMNHEYMSWYRQDPGLGLRQIYYSMNVEVTDKGDVPEGYKVSRKEKRNFPLILESPSPNQTSLYFCASSPRRGLDDEKLFFGSGTQLSVL.

The J gene is TRBJ2-2, the V gene TRBV29-1; 8 nucleotides agree with TRBD1. Per germline, CDR1 SQVTM and CDR2 ANQGSEA. This CDR3 has 16 residues. The V segment lost 4 bases and the J segment 2 bases; nucleotides outside the gene matches: 9. In nucleotides, the CDR3 is TGCAGCGTTGTAGGGGACAGGAGAGTTAACACCGGGGAGCTGTTTTTT. It specifies CSVVGDRRVNTGELFF.